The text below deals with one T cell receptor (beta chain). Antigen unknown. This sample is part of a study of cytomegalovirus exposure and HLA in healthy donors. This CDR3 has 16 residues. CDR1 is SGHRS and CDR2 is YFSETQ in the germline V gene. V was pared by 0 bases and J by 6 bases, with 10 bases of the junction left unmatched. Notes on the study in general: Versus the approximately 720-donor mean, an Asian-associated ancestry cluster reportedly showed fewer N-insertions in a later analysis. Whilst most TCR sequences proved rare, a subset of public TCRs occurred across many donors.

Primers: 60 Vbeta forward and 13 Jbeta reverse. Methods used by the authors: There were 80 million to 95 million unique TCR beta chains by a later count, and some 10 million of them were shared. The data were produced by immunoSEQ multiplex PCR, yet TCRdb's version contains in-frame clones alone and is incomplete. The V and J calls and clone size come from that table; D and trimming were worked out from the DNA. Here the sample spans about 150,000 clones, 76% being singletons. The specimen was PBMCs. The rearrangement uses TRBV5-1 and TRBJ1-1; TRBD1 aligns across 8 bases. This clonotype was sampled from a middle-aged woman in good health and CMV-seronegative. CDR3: CASSLAQGAGSAEAFF. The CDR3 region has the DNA TGCGCCAGCAGCTTGGCTCAGGGGGCAGGTAGCGCTGAAGCTTTCTTT.